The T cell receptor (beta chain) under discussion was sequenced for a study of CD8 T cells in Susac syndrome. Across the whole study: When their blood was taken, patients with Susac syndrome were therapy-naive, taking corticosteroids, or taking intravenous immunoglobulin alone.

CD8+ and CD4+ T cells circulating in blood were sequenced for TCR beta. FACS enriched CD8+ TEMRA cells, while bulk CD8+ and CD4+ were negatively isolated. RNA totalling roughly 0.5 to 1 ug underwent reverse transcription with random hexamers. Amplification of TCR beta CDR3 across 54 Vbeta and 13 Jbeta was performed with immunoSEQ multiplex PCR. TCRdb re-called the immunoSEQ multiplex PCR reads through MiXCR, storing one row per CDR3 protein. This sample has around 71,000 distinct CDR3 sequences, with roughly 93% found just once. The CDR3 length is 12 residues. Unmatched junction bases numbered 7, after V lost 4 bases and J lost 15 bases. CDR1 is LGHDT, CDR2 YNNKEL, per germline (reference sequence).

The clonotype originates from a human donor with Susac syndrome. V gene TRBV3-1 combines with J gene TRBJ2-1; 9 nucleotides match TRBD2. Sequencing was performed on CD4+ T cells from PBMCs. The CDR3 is CASSPAGGGLFF. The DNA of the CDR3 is TGTGCCAGCAGCCCGGCGGGGGGGGGCCTGTTCTTC.